These 30 T cell receptor beta chains came from one sample sequenced in a study of ipilimumab plus nivolumab after autologous stem cell transplantation. Some clones are missing from TCRdb's copy, which holds only in-frame ones; the method was immunoSEQ multiplex PCR. The sample yields fewer than 30,000 clones, around 84% seen once. Sequenced material: PBMCs, taken in a trial of ipilimumab plus nivolumab as post-transplant consolidation. The receptors here all came from a male donor with diffuse large B-cell lymphoma.

The V gene is TRBV6-1, the J gene TRBJ2-5, with 7 bases identical to TRBD1. The DNA end favors TRBJ2-7, so the J call may be wrong. The CDR3 contains 14 residues. Germline V gene data show CDR1 as MNHNS and CDR2 as SASEGT. Here the CDR3 DNA reads TGTGCCAGCCGAACCGGGACAGCATCCTACGAGCAGTACTTC. It codes for CASRTGTASYEQYF.

The chain is built from TRBV30 and TRBJ2-3; weak D call: TRBD2 (7 bases). V was pared by 1 base and J by 4 bases, with 15 bases between. Germline V lookup: CDR1 GTSNPN, CDR2 SVGIG (reference sequence). This CDR3 spans 15 amino acids. The CDR3 protein is CAWSGEGGLADTQYF. In DNA form, the CDR3 reads TGTGCCTGGAGTGGGGAGGGGGGGCTAGCAGATACGCAGTATTTT. Combining the CDR3 with reference TRBV30 and TRBJ2-3 gives the whole variable domain SQTIHQWPATLVQPVGSPLSLECTVEGTSNPNLYWYRQAAGRGLQLLFYSVGIGQISSEVPQNLSASRPQDRQFILSSKKLLLSDSGFYLCAWSGEGGLADTQYFGPGTRLTVL.

The chain joins TRBV6-5 to TRBJ1-1, with D tentatively TRBD1 (5 bases). V gave up 6 bases and J gave up 1 base, with 15 bases separating them. Germline V CDR1 and CDR2: MNHEY, SVGAGI. The CDR3 length is 15 residues. As DNA, the CDR3 is TGTGCCAGCAGCAATCCTGGGGGACCGAACACTGAAGCTTTCTTT. Its translation is CASSNPGGPNTEAFF.

Only one count was recorded for this clone. This chain links TRBV6-5 with TRBJ2-1; either TRBD1 or TRBD2 may fit D (6 bases each). This CDR3 region has 15 residues. V was pared by 0 bases and J by 8 bases, with 14 bases between. Germline V CDR1 and CDR2: MNHEY, SVGAGI. The CDR3, as DNA: TGTGCCAGCAGTTACTCGGCGGGGCGACAGGATGAGCAGTTCTTC. This gives the protein CASSYSAGRQDEQFF.

V and J are TRBV4-2 and TRBJ2-4; D is undetermined. Germline V CDR1 and CDR2: LGHNA, YNFKEQ. V lost 4 bases, J lost 4 bases, and 14 bases lay in between. The CDR3 has 15 residues. CDR3 in amino acids: CASSPQTSLKNIQYF. Here the CDR3 DNA reads TGTGCCAGCAGCCCCCAGACATCTTTGAAAAACATTCAGTACTTC.

The chain uses TRBV7-3 and TRBJ2-3; 7 positions match TRBD2. Trimming removed 2 bases from V and 6 bases from J; junction bases left unmatched: 2. The CDR3 is made up of 13 amino acids. Germline V gene sequence: CDR1 SGHTA, CDR2 FQGTGA. DNA for the CDR3: TGTGCCAGCAGCTTAGCGGGAGCCGATACGCAGTATTTT. It translates to CASSLAGADTQYF.

This clone was counted a single time. The rearrangement uses TRBV18 and TRBJ1-2, with D unclear. Germline values: CDR1 KGHSH, CDR2 LQKENI. The CDR3 loop spans 14 amino acids. V dropped 3 bases and J dropped 4 bases, with 12 bases sitting between them. The DNA for the CDR3 is TGTGCCAGCTCACCGCCAGAAGTATTCTATGGCTACACCTTC. Residues: CASSPPEVFYGYTF.

This clone has only a few counts. The rearrangement links TRBV4-1 to TRBJ1-6, with 9 bases matching TRBD1. The CDR3 consists of 15 residues. Germline CDR1 and CDR2: MGHRA and YSYEKL. With V trimmed by 6 bases and J by 7 bases, 7 bases remained unmatched. The CDR3 region has the DNA TGCGCCAGCAGACCAATCGGGACAGGGAATTCACCCCTCCACTTT. Encoded protein: CASRPIGTGNSPLHF.

This clone has a handful of counts. V usage is TRBV19 and J usage is TRBJ2-5, with 9 positions matching TRBD2. Germline lookup yields CDR1 LNHDA and CDR2 SQIVND (reference sequence). With V trimmed by 6 bases and J by 2 bases, 7 bases remained unmatched. The CDR3 totals 15 residues. The CDR3 DNA sequence: TGTGCCAGTAGGAATAGCGGGGGCCTTCAAGAGACCCAGTACTTC. Translation: CASRNSGGLQETQYF. Based on the CDR3 plus reference TRBV19 and TRBJ2-5, the full variable domain is DGGITQSPKYLFRKEGQNVTLSCEQNLNHDAMYWYRQDPGQGLRLIYYSQIVNDFQKGDIAEGYSVSREKKESFPLTVTSAQKNPTAFYLCASRNSGGLQETQYFGPGTRLLVL.

The V gene is TRBV7-8, the J gene TRBJ2-7, with 7 bases that match TRBD1. CDR3 length: 14 residues. The germline gives CDR1 SGHVS, CDR2 FQNEAQ. The V gene end was trimmed by 1 base and the J gene end by 3 bases; junction bases not matched to a gene: 3. The CDR3 DNA reads as TGTGCCAGCAGCTTAGGTCACAGGGGCTACGAGCAGTACTTC. As protein: CASSLGHRGYEQYF. The full variable domain, completed using reference TRBV7-8 and TRBJ2-7, is GAGVSQSPRYKVAKRGQDVALRCDPISGHVSLFWYQQALGQGPEFLTYFQNEAQLDKSGLPSDRFFAERPEGSVSTLKIQRTQQEDSAVYLCASSLGHRGYEQYFGPGTRLTVT.

The rearrangement links TRBV11-3 to TRBJ2-1; possibly TRBD1 or TRBD2 for D (6 bases each). The CDR3 runs to 15 residues. V lost 5 bases and J 5 bases, leaving 16 bases between the germline ends. Germline lookup yields CDR1 SGHNT and CDR2 YENEEA. This chain's CDR3 is CASSPGARKHNEQFF. The CDR3 coding sequence is TGTGCCAGCAGCCCGGGGGCGCGGAAACACAATGAGCAGTTCTTC.

The rearrangement uses TRBV7-8 and TRBJ1-1; the D is unclear. Germline assignment: CDR1 SGHVS and CDR2 FQNEAQ. The CDR3 loop spans 13 amino acids. The chain's CDR3 is CAVLGVLNTEAFF. The CDR3 coding sequence is TGTGCAGTTCTTGGGGTGCTGAACACTGAAGCTTTCTTT.

This chain links TRBV7-6 with TRBJ1-2, with 8 bases identical to TRBD1. V gave up 3 bases and J gave up 5 bases; unmatched junction bases: 8. Germline lookup yields CDR1 SGHVS and CDR2 FNYEAQ. This CDR3 comprises 15 residues. CDR3 in amino acids: CASSFGGQGAYGYTF. The CDR3 nucleotides are TGTGCCAGCAGCTTCGGGGGGCAGGGGGCTTATGGCTACACCTTC.

V is TRBV6-1 and J is TRBJ2-3; TRBD1 matches 8 bases. The CDR3 runs to 14 residues. V lost 6 bases and J lost 6; bases outside the gene matches: 8. Germline CDR1 reads MNHNS; CDR2 reads SASEGT. The CDR3 spells CASSPDRVSDTQYF. The CDR3 DNA reads as TGTGCCAGCAGCCCGGACAGGGTGTCGGATACGCAGTATTTT.

The V call is TRBV6-6, the J call TRBJ2-5, with 7 bases lining up with TRBD2. The CDR3 is 12 residues long. J gave up 4 bases and V 4 bases, and 0 bases lay outside the gene matches. CDR1 is MNHNY, CDR2 SVGAGI, per germline (reference sequence). The CDR3 spells CASSWEGETQYF. DNA of the CDR3: TGTGCCAGCAGTTGGGAGGGAGAGACCCAGTACTTC.

The chain carries TRBV19 and TRBJ2-5; a weak D match, TRBD2 (6 bases). From germline, CDR1 is LNHDA and CDR2 SQIVND (reference sequence). The CDR3 loop spans 14 amino acids. V was clipped by 5 bases and J by 2 bases, with 12 bases between them. CDR3 protein: CASSPWDLQETQYF. The CDR3, as DNA: TGTGCCAGTAGTCCCTGGGACTTACAAGAGACCCAGTACTTC.

The chain joins TRBV7-2 to TRBJ2-3; 8 nucleotides line up with TRBD1. This CDR3 region has 13 residues. With 1 base clipped from V and 6 bases from J, the junction kept 0 bases outside the gene matches. CDR1 and CDR2 (germline): SGHTA, FQGNSA. CDR3 amino acids: CASSLDRGDTQYF. The CDR3, as DNA: TGTGCCAGCAGCTTAGACAGGGGGGATACGCAGTATTTT.

In its sample, this clone is medium-sized. V gene TRBV9 combines with J gene TRBJ1-1; unclear D gene. Trimming removed 0 bases from V and 1 base from J, with 7 bases in between. The CDR3 is made up of 14 amino acids. Germline lookup yields CDR1 SGDLS and CDR2 YYNGEE. CDR3: CASSVGRGNTEAFF. The CDR3 DNA sequence: TGTGCCAGCAGCGTAGGTCGGGGGAACACTGAAGCTTTCTTT.

As DNA, the CDR3 is TGTGCCAGCAGCTTATTAGGATCACATAGCAATCAGCCCCAGCATTTT. Protein sequence: CASSLLGSHSNQPQHF. The genes are TRBV7-2 and TRBJ1-5; D uncertain. Germline V gives CDR1 SGHTA, CDR2 FQGNSA. V gave up 2 bases and J gave up 0 bases, with 11 bases separating them. CDR3 size: 16 residues.

The V gene is TRBV7-9, the J gene TRBJ2-3; 8 bases agree with TRBD2. V lost 4 bases, J lost 5 bases, and 5 bases stayed unmatched. The length of the CDR3 is 14 residues. Germline-derived CDR1 and CDR2 are SEHNR and FQNEAQ (reference sequence). The CDR3 DNA is TGTGCCAGCAGCTCAGGACTAGCAGTAGATACGCAGTATTTT. This translates into CASSSGLAVDTQYF.

The chain carries TRBV11-2 and TRBJ1-1, with TRBD1 identical over 8 bases. Germline loops: CDR1 SGHAT, CDR2 FQNNGV. There are 13 residues in the CDR3. V was pared by 5 bases and J by 6 bases, with 5 bases of the junction left unmatched. The CDR3 nucleotides read TGTGCCAGCAGCCAGAACAGGGGGGCTGAAGCTTTCTTT. It encodes CASSQNRGAEAFF.

The rearrangement links TRBV2 to TRBJ2-3; 10 positions match TRBD2. The length of the CDR3 is 15 residues. Germline assignment: CDR1 SNHLY and CDR2 FYNNEI. The V and J ends lost 5 bases and 2 bases, in that order; junction bases with no gene match: 4. CDR3 amino acids: CASSYSGGNTDTQYF. Here the CDR3 DNA reads TGTGCCAGCAGTTATAGCGGGGGGAACACAGATACGCAGTATTTT.

The chain links TRBV2 to TRBJ2-7, with TRBD2 matching over 7 bases. CDR3 length: 18 residues. Germline CDR1 reads SNHLY; CDR2 reads FYNNEI. Unmatched junction bases numbered 28, after V lost 10 bases and J lost 7 bases. CDR3 sequence reads: CAILRADIKRGELREQYF. The CDR3 DNA reads TGTGCCATTCTGCGGGCAGACATAAAGCGGGGAGAACTTAGGGAGCAGTACTTC.

The count of this clone is one. J is TRBJ1-1 and V is TRBV19, with D uncertain. This CDR3 region has 13 residues. Germline-derived CDR1 and CDR2 are LNHDA and SQIVND (reference sequence). V shed 3 bases and J shed 3 bases, with 8 bases lying between them. CDR3 in DNA: TGTGCCAGTAGTATCGGGGAGTACACTGAAGCTTTCTTT. This codes for CASSIGEYTEAFF.

CDR3 region: CASSEYIVDGTDTQYF. As DNA, the CDR3 is TGTGCCAGCAGTGAATACATAGTCGACGGGACAGATACGCAGTATTTT. V usage is TRBV25-1 and J usage is TRBJ2-3, with no clear D. The germline V and J ends were trimmed by 0 bases and 3 bases, with 13 bases remaining between them. CDR3 length: 16 amino acids. Germline V gene data show CDR1 as MGHDK and CDR2 as SYGVNS.

The chain recombines TRBV2 with TRBJ2-2; tentative D call: TRBD2 (6 bases). Trimming shortened V by 5 bases and J by 5 bases, and 12 bases separated the two germline ends. The CDR3 consists of 14 residues. Germline CDR1 is SNHLY and CDR2 is FYNNEI. CDR3 protein: CASSQLGRTGELFF. Written as DNA, the CDR3 is TGTGCCAGCAGTCAACTGGGGAGGACCGGGGAGCTGTTTTTT. Combining the CDR3 with reference TRBV2 and TRBJ2-2 gives the whole variable domain EPEVTQTPSHQVTQMGQEVILRCVPISNHLYFYWYRQILGQKVEFLVSFYNNEISEKSEIFDDQFSVERPDGSNFTLKIRSTKLEDSAMYFCASSQLGRTGELFFGEGSRLTVL.

The chain is built from TRBV6-1 and TRBJ1-2, with no clear D. Trimming shortened V by 2 bases and J by 10 bases, and 14 bases separated the two germline ends. This CDR3 is built from 13 residues. The germline V gene encodes CDR1 MNHNS and CDR2 SASEGT. The DNA of the CDR3 is TGTGCCAGCAGTGAAAGATGGAGGGAGGCCTACACCTTC. Its protein product is CASSERWREAYTF.

This chain uses TRBV14 with TRBJ1-3; D is uncertain. Between the trimmed V and J ends, which lost 0 bases and 4 bases, there was a span of 10 bases. The CDR3 is made up of 15 amino acids. The V gene's germline CDR1 is SGHDN and CDR2 FVKESK. CDR3 protein: CASSQDLIRGNTIYF. The CDR3 DNA sequence: TGTGCCAGCAGCCAAGATTTAATCCGAGGAAACACCATATATTTT. The full variable domain, its missing parts supplied by reference TRBV14 and TRBJ1-3, is EAGVTQFPSHSVIEKGQTVTLRCDPISGHDNLYWYRRVMGKEIKFLLHFVKESKQDESGMPNNRFLAERTGGTYSTLKVQPAELEDSGVYFCASSQDLIRGNTIYFGEGSWLTVV.

This chain links TRBV14 with TRBJ1-2; 10 positions agree with TRBD1. The CDR3 extends over 14 amino acids. The germline gives CDR1 SGHDN, CDR2 FVKESK. V shed 6 bases, J shed 6 bases, and the junction held 7 bases outside the gene matches. The CDR3 DNA sequence: TGTGCCAGCAGACGGTCGGGACAGGGGCATGGCTACACCTTC. This encodes CASRRSGQGHGYTF.

The CDR3 nucleotides read TGTGCCCTGGGGGGCAGGGTTAGCAATCAGCCCCAGCATTTT. Its protein is CALGGRVSNQPQHF. The chain links TRBV19 to TRBJ1-5; D possibly corresponds to TRBD1 (6 bases). V was cut by 11 bases and J by 0 bases, with 14 bases left in between. The CDR3 runs 14 residues. The germline gives CDR1 LNHDA, CDR2 SQIVND (reference sequence).